What follows is one TCR beta chain and its context. At the survey level, the v3.0 immunoSEQ assay was run. The protocol was immunoSEQ multiplex PCR, while the TCRdb copy is restricted to in-frame clones and leaves out a portion. The sample includes about 28,000 clones, 95% of them seen just once. These data come from a study of long-term antiretroviral therapy in people with HIV. CDR3 size: 13 residues. Germline V gives CDR1 SGHNT, CDR2 YYREEE (reference sequence). Trimming left V 5 bases short and J 7 bases short, with 13 bases between. The origin of this receptor is a man aged 45-60 years with HIV. Sequenced material: unsorted PBMCs, taken 5.3 years after starting antiretroviral therapy. The J gene is TRBJ2-1, the V gene TRBV5-4; a weak D match, TRBD2 (5 bases). This chain's CDR3 is CASSSDSFNEQFF. The CDR3 DNA follows: TGTGCCAGCAGTTCGGACTCATTTAATGAGCAGTTCTTC.